This TCR beta chain was sequenced for a study of a mutant IDH1 vaccine in newly diagnosed glioma. Looking at the study overall: Vaccine administration was initiated 4-6 weeks following radiotherapy alone, or with temozolomide cycles. Treated patients comprised 62.5% males and approximately 38% females, mean age around 40 years. Prior therapy was radiotherapy, temozolomide, or both; most received both.

The CDR3 loop spans 16 amino acids. Germline-derived CDR1 and CDR2 are MNHEY and SVGAGI. V trimming: 4 bases; J trimming: 2 bases; junction bases outside the gene matches: 9. Documented time point: week 5, during vaccination. The content of each vaccine dose was 300 ug of mutant IDH1 20-mer peptide, and topical imiquimod accompanied it. Libraries were prepared by immunoSEQ multiplex PCR; TCRdb keeps only in-frame clonotypes and omits some of them. Of about 60,000 clones in the sample, around 80% were seen once. This clone was seen just once. The target antigen is unknown. The starting material was PBMCs, obtained from a glioma patient whose treatment included an IDH1 peptide vaccine. The TCR was taken from a woman aged 50 to 65 with glioma. This chain joins TRBV6-5 and TRBJ2-3, with 7 nucleotides matching TRBD2. The CDR3 spells CASSFEGRGNTDTQYF. Written as DNA, the CDR3 is TGTGCCAGCAGTTTTGAAGGGCGGGGGAACACAGATACGCAGTATTTT.